What follows are 32 T cell receptor beta chains derived from one specimen sequenced in a study of cytomegalovirus exposure and HLA in healthy donors. Primers: 60 Vbeta forward and 13 Jbeta reverse. TCRdb's copy holds only in-frame clones and misses some; the assay was immunoSEQ multiplex PCR. The sample includes roughly 150,000 clones, under 85% seen only once; the top ten take about 4%. Sequenced sample: PBMCs. The receptors come from a man in his forties or fifties in good health and CMV-seropositive.

The chain carries TRBV5-6 and TRBJ1-3; 8 bases agree with TRBD1. Germline values: CDR1 SGHDT, CDR2 YYEEEE. This CDR3 region has 12 residues. V lost 0 bases and J lost 14; bases outside the gene matches: 4. CDR3 nucleotide sequence: TGTGCCAGCAGCTTGGGCCAGGGGGCTCTATATTTT. The encoded protein is CASSLGQGALYF. The full variable domain, rest sourced from reference TRBV5-6 and TRBJ1-3, is DAGVTQSPTHLIKTRGQQVTLRCSPKSGHDTVSWYQQALGQGPQFIFQYYEEEERQRGNFPDRFSGHQFPNYSSELNVNALLLGDSALYLCASSLGQGALYFGEGSWLTVV.

The rearrangement links TRBV30 to TRBJ2-3; D uncertain. Germline CDR1 and CDR2: GTSNPN and SVGIG (reference sequence). The length of the CDR3 is 11 residues. The ends were cut back, 7 bases at V and 0 bases at J, with 5 bases in the middle. In DNA, the CDR3 is TGTGCCTCCTCTAGCACAGATACGCAGTATTTT. It codes for CASSSTDTQYF.

The V and J genes are TRBV7-9 and TRBJ2-6, with TRBD1 matching 8 bases. Germline CDR1 and CDR2: SEHNR and FQNEAQ (reference sequence). The CDR3 spans 16 residues. With 5 bases clipped from V and 3 bases from J, the junction kept 6 bases outside the gene matches. The CDR3 nucleotides are TGTGCCAGCAGCCCCCAGGGGGCCCTTGGGGCCAACGTCCTGACTTTC. Encoded protein: CASSPQGALGANVLTF.

As regards this clone: This same CDR3 is encoded by further DNA sequences in the sample. This chain joins TRBV7-8 and TRBJ2-7, with D possibly TRBD2 on 5 matching bases. CDR3 length equals 14 residues. V shed 1 base and J shed 0 bases, with 7 bases lying between them. Germline-derived CDR1 and CDR2 are SGHVS and FQNEAQ. The CDR3 region is CASSLVGSSYEQYF. As DNA, the CDR3 is TGTGCCAGCAGCTTAGTAGGGAGCTCCTACGAGCAGTACTTC.

This sequence joins TRBV18 and TRBJ2-1, with D possibly matching TRBD2 (6 bases). V lost 3 bases and J 0 bases, leaving 6 bases between the germline ends. The length of the CDR3 is 14 residues. Per germline, CDR1 KGHSH and CDR2 LQKENI. The CDR3 nucleotides are TGTGCCAGCTCACCGGACTACTCCTACAATGAGCAGTTCTTC. It codes for CASSPDYSYNEQFF.

CDR3 residues: CASSLAGGSKDTQYF. The CDR3 nucleotides are TGTGCCAGCAGCTTAGCGGGGGGGTCCAAGGATACGCAGTATTTT. V usage is TRBV7-3 and J usage is TRBJ2-3; 9 nucleotides match TRBD2. This CDR3 spans 15 amino acids. The germline CDR1 and CDR2 sequences are SGHTA and FQGTGA. Unmatched junction bases numbered 6, after V lost 2 bases and J lost 6 bases.

This clone was observed a single time. The chain carries TRBV7-2 and TRBJ1-4; 8 bases align to TRBD1. This CDR3 has 14 residues. Germline V gene lookup returns CDR1 SGHTA and CDR2 FQGNSA. The trim removed 6 bases at V and 5 bases at J, leaving 5 bases unmatched. The CDR3 is CASRRTGLNEKLFF. In DNA, the CDR3 is TGTGCCAGCAGACGGACAGGGCTCAATGAAAAACTGTTTTTT.

CDR3 region: CASSQVGSDSGNTIYF. As DNA, the CDR3 is TGCGCCAGCAGCCAAGTGGGCAGTGACTCTGGAAACACCATATATTTT. The chain links TRBV4-3 to TRBJ1-3; D is uncertain. The CDR3 consists of 16 residues. The V gene lost 1 base and the J gene lost 0 bases, with 10 bases spanning the gap. The germline gives CDR1 LGHNA, CDR2 YSLEER.

This sequence joins TRBV7-8 and TRBJ2-2; 10 bases match TRBD2. The V and J ends lost 5 bases and 2 bases, in that order; junction bases with no gene match: 8. This CDR3 is built from 17 residues. Germline-derived CDR1 and CDR2 are SGHVS and FQNEAQ. The CDR3 DNA sequence: TGTGCCAGCAGCCGAATAGCGGGAGGTATTAACACCGGGGAGCTGTTTTTT. Protein sequence: CASSRIAGGINTGELFF.

This chain joins TRBV14 and TRBJ1-2; D remains ambiguous. There are 14 residues in the CDR3. The germline CDR1 and CDR2 sequences are SGHDN and FVKESK. V lost 0 bases and J 5 bases, leaving 10 bases between the germline ends. CDR3: CASSQDRLDYGYTF. As DNA, the CDR3 is TGTGCCAGCAGCCAAGATAGACTTGATTATGGCTACACCTTC.

The chain couples TRBV5-4 to TRBJ2-6; the D gene is possibly TRBD2 (7 bases). Trimming stripped 6 bases from V and 0 bases from J, with 22 bases between. The CDR3 runs 19 residues. Germline values: CDR1 SGHNT, CDR2 YYREEE (reference sequence). The CDR3 is CASNKGGGGSLSGANVLTF. The CDR3 DNA sequence: TGTGCCAGCAACAAGGGGGGAGGGGGTTCCCTCTCTGGGGCCAACGTCCTGACTTTC.

This clone was observed a single time. CDR3 in amino acids: CASSGGLPYEQYF. The CDR3 DNA reads as TGTGCCAGCAGCGGGGGACTGCCCTACGAGCAGTACTTC. The chain has TRBV5-6 and TRBJ2-5; D is perhaps TRBD2 (6 bases). The J call may be wrong; the DNA end is better matched by TRBJ2-7. Per germline, CDR1 SGHDT and CDR2 YYEEEE. This CDR3 is built from 13 residues.

The table lists this clone with a count of one. The genes are TRBV9 and TRBJ2-2; no reliable D call. The CDR3 consists of 12 residues. Per the germline V gene, CDR1 is SGDLS and CDR2 is YYNGEE. Trimming cost V 3 bases and J 7 bases, with 7 bases left between them. The DNA of the CDR3 is TGTGCCAGCAGCGACCGGGTCGGGGAGCTGTTTTTT. Amino acids: CASSDRVGELFF.

The gene calls are TRBV28 and TRBJ1-5, with D perhaps TRBD1 (6 bases). V gave up 6 bases and J gave up 2 bases, with 11 bases separating them. The CDR3 totals 14 residues. Germline loops: CDR1 MDHEN, CDR2 SYDVKM. The CDR3 DNA sequence: TGTGCCAGCAGAACCGCAGGGGGCAATCAGCCCCAGCATTTT. This sequence encodes CASRTAGGNQPQHF.

V gene TRBV30 combines with J gene TRBJ1-2; D remains unclear. Germline assignment: CDR1 GTSNPN and CDR2 SVGIG (reference sequence). The length of the CDR3 is 14 residues. The V end was cut by 2 bases, the J end by 2 bases, with 12 bases between. The DNA of the CDR3 is TGTGCCTGGAGTTTCCCACCCGGGAACTATGGCTACACCTTC. Translated: CAWSFPPGNYGYTF.

Written as DNA, the CDR3 is TGTGCCAGCAGCGCAGGGGGGTCCTATAATTCACCCCTCCACTTT. Residues: CASSAGGSYNSPLHF. The chain recombines TRBV9 with TRBJ1-6, with 7 bases that match TRBD1. The CDR3 length is 15 residues. CDR1 SGDLS and CDR2 YYNGEE come from the germline V gene. The trim removed 3 bases at V and 1 base at J, leaving 1 base unmatched.

This clone was observed once. The chain combines TRBV30 with TRBJ2-3; 13 positions match TRBD2. Germline trimming cut 0 bases from V and 5 bases from J; bases unmatched to any gene: 5. The CDR3 length is 16 residues. Germline V gene data show CDR1 as GTSNPN and CDR2 as SVGIG (reference sequence). The CDR3 nucleotides are TGTGCCTGGAGTGTAGGACTAGCGGGGGCCAGAGATACGCAGTATTTT. Protein sequence: CAWSVGLAGARDTQYF.

Only one count was recorded for this clone. This chain joins TRBV5-4 and TRBJ2-1, with 10 bases aligning to TRBD2. The trim removed 0 bases at V and 7 bases at J, leaving 7 bases unmatched. CDR1 SGHNT and CDR2 YYREEE come from the germline V gene (reference sequence). The CDR3 covers 16 residues. CDR3 DNA sequence: TGTGCCAGCAGCTTGGACAGCGGGGGGGTGGGTAATGAGCAGTTCTTC. Its translation is CASSLDSGGVGNEQFF.

The rearrangement uses TRBV7-6 and TRBJ1-1; TRBD1 matches 10 bases. CDR3 length: 16 amino acids. Trimming removed 5 bases from V and 6 bases from J; junction bases left unmatched: 12. The germline gives CDR1 SGHVS, CDR2 FNYEAQ. CDR3 region: CASSPPPGQGRSEAFF. Here the CDR3 DNA reads TGTGCCAGCAGCCCCCCACCGGGACAGGGGAGATCTGAAGCTTTCTTT.

The chain carries TRBV7-3 and TRBJ2-1; TRBD2 matches 8 bases. Germline trimming cut 3 bases from V and 4 bases from J; bases unmatched to any gene: 8. This CDR3 region has 16 residues. The germline V gene encodes CDR1 SGHTA and CDR2 FQGTGA. CDR3 sequence reads: CASSFQAGGTYNEQFF. The DNA of the CDR3 is TGTGCCAGCAGCTTTCAGGCGGGAGGAACATACAATGAGCAGTTCTTC.

This clone was recorded once. V is TRBV19 and J is TRBJ1-2, with no clear D. Germline V gives CDR1 LNHDA, CDR2 SQIVND (reference sequence). The V end was cut by 9 bases, the J end by 3 bases, with 14 bases between. This CDR3 contains 13 residues. The CDR3 DNA follows: TGTGCCAGCCGAACACCCGGAGACTATGGCTACACCTTC. It is translated as CASRTPGDYGYTF. Based on the CDR3 plus reference TRBV19 and TRBJ1-2, the full variable domain is DGGITQSPKYLFRKEGQNVTLSCEQNLNHDAMYWYRQDPGQGLRLIYYSQIVNDFQKGDIAEGYSVSREKKESFPLTVTSAQKNPTAFYLCASRTPGDYGYTFGSGTRLTVV.

This chain joins TRBV4-1 and TRBJ2-7; 7 nucleotides line up with TRBD1. Trimming cost V 4 bases and J 6 bases; bases outside gene matches: 9. CDR3 length equals 14 residues. Per germline, CDR1 MGHRA and CDR2 YSYEKL. The CDR3 here is CASSPTGQSTEQYF. The CDR3 bases are TGCGCCAGCAGCCCCACGGGACAGAGCACCGAGCAGTACTTC.

In this sample, this clone turned up a few times. V and J are TRBV6-6 and TRBJ2-1; D not certain. The CDR3 has 14 residues. Germline CDR1 is MNHNY and CDR2 is SVGAGI (reference sequence). Trimming took 2 bases from V and 6 from J, leaving 11 bases between them. CDR3 region: CASSYGIGVNEQFF. In DNA form, the CDR3 reads TGTGCCAGCAGTTACGGTATTGGAGTCAATGAGCAGTTCTTC.

The chain employs TRBV9 and TRBJ2-1; 13 nucleotides line up with TRBD2. The J segment lost 6 bases and the V segment lost 5 bases, leaving 5 bases of the junction unmatched. Germline V gene lookup returns CDR1 SGDLS and CDR2 YYNGEE. This CDR3 is 15 amino acids long. The CDR3 region is CASSLTSGRVNEQFF. The CDR3 bases are TGTGCCAGCAGTTTAACTAGCGGGAGGGTCAATGAGCAGTTCTTC.

V usage is TRBV5-1 and J usage is TRBJ2-6; D unresolved. Trimming left V 4 bases short and J 0 bases short, with 8 bases between. From germline, CDR1 is SGHRS and CDR2 YFSETQ. The CDR3 contains 15 residues. In DNA form, the CDR3 reads TGCGCCAGCAGCCGACTGGTCTCTGGGGCCAACGTCCTGACTTTC. As protein: CASSRLVSGANVLTF.

V is TRBV7-8 and J is TRBJ2-3, with TRBD2 identical over 11 bases. The V gene's germline CDR1 is SGHVS and CDR2 FQNEAQ. The CDR3 loop spans 16 amino acids. J lost 2 bases, V lost 4 bases, and 5 bases had no gene match. The CDR3 DNA reads TGTGCCAGCAGCTCACCTAGCGGGGGGACCACAGATACGCAGTATTTT. Amino acids: CASSSPSGGTTDTQYF.

The chain employs TRBV9 and TRBJ2-1, with D uncertain. Trimming stripped 1 base from V and 1 base from J, with 6 bases between. The CDR3 has 14 residues. In germline, CDR1 is SGDLS, CDR2 YYNGEE. CDR3 residues: CASSVSGSYNEQFF. The CDR3 nucleotides read TGTGCCAGCAGCGTATCAGGATCCTACAATGAGCAGTTCTTC.

This clone was recorded once. The J gene is TRBJ1-2, the V gene TRBV7-9; D unclear. Germline CDR1 is SEHNR and CDR2 is FQNEAQ (reference sequence). V gave up 5 bases and J gave up 6 bases, with 10 bases separating them. The CDR3 is made up of 12 amino acids. CDR3 DNA: TGTGCCAGCAGCACAACTAGGGATGGCTACACCTTC. Translated: CASSTTRDGYTF.

This clone was detected a few times. V gene TRBV6-5 combines with J gene TRBJ2-4; 7 bases agree with TRBD2. Losses at the gene ends were 7 bases for V and 5 bases for J; bases not matched to a gene: 5. The CDR3 extends over 13 amino acids. The germline V gene has CDR1 MNHEY and CDR2 SVGAGI. In nucleotides, the CDR3 is TGTGCCAGCACTTCTAGCGGAGAAAACATTCAGTACTTC. Amino acids: CASTSSGENIQYF.

This rearrangement joins TRBV27 to TRBJ2-7, with a tentative D call TRBD2 (6 bases). The germline V gene has CDR1 MNHEY and CDR2 SMNVEV (reference sequence). Trimming removed 2 bases from V and 0 bases from J, with 14 bases in between. This CDR3 is built from 16 residues. CDR3 coding DNA: TGTGCCAGCAGTTTAAGTGGGGACTCGCACTCCTACGAGCAGTACTTC. This encodes CASSLSGDSHSYEQYF.

The chain combines TRBV30 with TRBJ1-1; D is unresolved. Germline V gene sequence: CDR1 GTSNPN, CDR2 SVGIG (reference sequence). V dropped 5 bases and J dropped 7 bases, with 11 bases sitting between them. This CDR3 is 11 amino acids long. CDR3 region: CAWESGSEAFF. As DNA, the CDR3 is TGTGCCTGGGAGAGCGGCAGTGAAGCTTTCTTT.

The gene calls are TRBV5-1 and TRBJ2-5; weak D call: TRBD1 (6 bases). Per germline, CDR1 SGHRS and CDR2 YFSETQ. The CDR3 length is 13 residues. The V gene lost 4 bases and the J gene lost 5 bases, with 12 bases spanning the gap. Here the CDR3 DNA reads TGCGCCAGCAGCGCCTGGACAGAGGAGACCCAGTACTTC. The encoded protein is CASSAWTEETQYF.